This T cell receptor beta chain derives from a study of T cell repertoires in cytomegalovirus infection. Overall study context: Through public TCR beta signatures, both CMV infection and matching HLA type were indicated.

General observations from the study: Cumulative public TCR beta family frequency identified carriers of CMV plus the relevant HLA.

The V end was cut by 0 bases, the J end by 6 bases, with 15 bases between. CDR1 and CDR2 from the germline V gene are SGHVS and FNYEAQ. The CDR3 extends over 16 amino acids. There are many counts of this clonotype. Its specificity is not known. Each CDR3 protein is one row after TCRdb ran MiXCR on the reads. Among some 130,000 distinct CDR3 sequences listed, roughly 8.2% were seen once. This chain connects TRBV7-6 to TRBJ2-1; tentatively, D is TRBD1 (5 bases). The clonotype comes from a human donor in good health (CMV status not recorded). Some clones in this sample may be carry-over from other donors' samples. Material for sequencing was PBMCs. The CDR3 DNA reads TGTGCCAGCAGCTTAGCGTCCCTGGGGCCCCTCAATGAGCAGTTCTTC. Translation gives CASSLASLGPLNEQFF.